The 15 T cell receptor beta chains below all came from one sample that was sequenced in a study of cytomegalovirus exposure and HLA in healthy donors. PCR amplification relied on 60 Vbeta primers (plus 13 Jbeta primers). The protocol was immunoSEQ multiplex PCR, while the TCRdb copy is restricted to in-frame clones and leaves out a portion. The repertoire holds roughly 170,000 clones, roughly 84% seen once, with about 1% in the top ten. The sequenced material came from PBMCs. Receptors were obtained from a man in his thirties or forties in good health and CMV-seronegative.

This chain uses TRBV2 with TRBJ2-5, with D uncertain. The CDR3 has 15 amino acids. Germline lookup yields CDR1 SNHLY and CDR2 FYNNEI. With 0 bases removed from V and 2 bases from J, the gap between germline ends came to 10 bases. CDR3 coding DNA: TGTGCCAGCAGTGAAGCGCTTCCTAGTCAAGAGACCCAGTACTTC. Amino acid sequence: CASSEALPSQETQYF.

The chain joins TRBV5-6 to TRBJ1-3; possible D gene TRBD1, 6 bases. The CDR3 covers 18 residues. The germline CDR1 and CDR2 sequences are SGHDT and YYEEEE. V lost 4 bases to trimming and J lost 0 bases, with 20 bases between them. DNA for the CDR3: TGTGCCAGCAGCCTAATCAACACGGGACACCACTCTGGAAACACCATATATTTT. Its translation is CASSLINTGHHSGNTIYF.

The rearrangement joins TRBV5-4 to TRBJ2-5, with D hard to call. CDR1 is SGHNT and CDR2 is YYREEE in the germline V gene (reference sequence). This CDR3 is built from 14 residues. Trimming pared 4 bases from V and 4 bases from J, leaving 14 bases between. This CDR3 reads CASSGASTPETQYF. CDR3 nucleotide sequence: TGTGCCAGCAGCGGAGCTAGTACTCCAGAGACCCAGTACTTC.

V is TRBV4-1 and J is TRBJ2-1, with 7 bases that match TRBD1. CDR3 length equals 14 residues. The junction had 7 bases not matched to a gene; V was cut back by 1 base and J by 10 bases. Per the germline V gene, CDR1 is MGHRA and CDR2 is YSYEKL. CDR3 nucleotide sequence: TGCGCCAGCAGCCAAGGAGCGGTAGGGGGCGAGCAGTTCTTC. The encoded protein is CASSQGAVGGEQFF.

CDR3 loop: CASSLAGPSYEQYF. The DNA for the CDR3 is TGTGCCAGCAGCTTGGCAGGGCCTTCCTACGAGCAGTACTTC. This rearrangement joins TRBV7-2 to TRBJ2-7; D is possibly TRBD1 (5 bases). V lost 3 bases to trimming and J lost 1 base, with 10 bases between them. Germline values: CDR1 SGHTA, CDR2 FQGNSA. The CDR3 is 14 amino acids.

This chain joins TRBV7-2 and TRBJ2-1; TRBD2 is a possible D gene (5 bases). The CDR3 is 15 amino acids. V lost 0 bases and J lost 6, with 12 bases in between. Germline CDR1 is SGHTA and CDR2 is FQGNSA. This CDR3 is CASSLAPTGFNEQFF. CDR3 nucleotides: TGTGCCAGCAGCTTAGCGCCTACGGGATTCAATGAGCAGTTCTTC.

The rearrangement uses TRBV11-1 and TRBJ2-7; possibly TRBD2 for D (6 bases). The ends were cut back, 1 base at V and 3 bases at J, with 10 bases in the middle. The CDR3 is 14 amino acids. Per germline, CDR1 SGHAT and CDR2 FQDESV (reference sequence). The CDR3 DNA reads TGTGCCAGCAGCTTAGATCGAGCGGGCTACGAGCAGTACTTC. It specifies CASSLDRAGYEQYF.

Concerning this clone: This CDR3 is also generated by other DNA sequences in the sample. J is TRBJ2-7 and V is TRBV6-5; 11 nucleotides align to TRBD2. There are 15 residues in the CDR3. Germline values: CDR1 MNHEY, CDR2 SVGAGI. Trimming took 6 bases from V and 7 from J; bases not matched to a gene: 11. The CDR3, as DNA: TGTGCCAGCAGCCGCACCGGGACTAGCGGCTATGAGCAGTACTTC. Amino acid sequence: CASSRTGTSGYEQYF.

J is TRBJ1-2 and V is TRBV2, with D maybe TRBD1 (6 bases). Trimming removed 4 bases at V and 4 bases at J, with 10 bases between. CDR3 size: 13 residues. Looked up from germline, CDR1 is SNHLY and CDR2 is FYNNEI. The CDR3 here is CASSADSVYGYTF. The CDR3 nucleotides are TGTGCCAGCAGTGCGGACAGTGTCTATGGCTACACCTTC.

V and J are TRBV10-3 and TRBJ2-5; 7 bases map to TRBD1. The CDR3 is made up of 15 amino acids. Germline loops: CDR1 ENHRY, CDR2 SYGVKD. V lost 10 bases to trimming and J lost 3 bases; unmatched junction nucleotides: 14. The CDR3 region is CATTGQLRGKETQYF. As DNA, the CDR3 is TGTGCCACCACGGGACAGCTAAGGGGCAAAGAGACCCAGTACTTC.

J is TRBJ2-4 and V is TRBV28; 8 bases match TRBD2. This CDR3 region has 14 residues. Germline assignment: CDR1 MDHEN and CDR2 SYDVKM. The V gene end was trimmed by 6 bases and the J gene end by 6 bases; junction bases not matched to a gene: 7. The CDR3 DNA reads TGTGCCAGCAGGCCCCGGGGGGGGGTAAACATTCAGTACTTC. Amino acids: CASRPRGGVNIQYF.

This chain uses TRBV5-1 with TRBJ2-3; possible D gene TRBD1, 6 bases. This CDR3 contains 14 residues. Germline CDR1 reads SGHRS; CDR2 reads YFSETQ. Trimming took 0 bases from V and 8 from J, leaving 13 bases between them. The DNA of the CDR3 is TGCGCCAGCAGCTTGGATCCCGGACAGACTACGCAGTATTTT. This gives the protein CASSLDPGQTTQYF. Full variable domain (remainder filled in from reference TRBV5-1 and TRBJ2-3): KAGVTQTPRYLIKTRGQQVTLSCSPISGHRSVSWYQQTPGQGLQFLFEYFSETQRNKGNFPGRFSGRQFSNSRSEMNVSTLELGDSALYLCASSLDPGQTTQYFGPGTRLTVL.

The chain uses TRBV7-9 and TRBJ1-1; D gene ambiguous. The CDR3 is made up of 13 amino acids. Trimming removed 3 bases at V and 3 bases at J, with 8 bases between. The germline CDR1 and CDR2 sequences are SEHNR and FQNEAQ (reference sequence). The CDR3 DNA reads as TGTGCCAGCAGCTTCTATTCGGACACTGAAGCTTTCTTT. Its translation: CASSFYSDTEAFF. The whole variable domain, filled in from reference TRBV7-9 and TRBJ1-1, reads DTGVSQNPRHKITKRGQNVTFRCDPISEHNRLYWYRQTLGQGPEFLTYFQNEAQLEKSRLLSDRFSAERPKGSFSTLEIQRTEQGDSAMYLCASSFYSDTEAFFGQGTRLTVV.

The chain joins TRBV19 to TRBJ2-7; D is undetermined. Between the trimmed V and J ends, which lost 1 base and 5 bases, there was a span of 15 bases. From germline, CDR1 is LNHDA and CDR2 SQIVND (reference sequence). The CDR3 loop spans 15 amino acids. The CDR3 sequence is CASSIVPRSINEQYF. CDR3 nucleotide sequence: TGTGCCAGTAGTATAGTCCCGCGGAGTATTAACGAGCAGTACTTC.

The chain combines TRBV28 with TRBJ1-5; a possible D gene is TRBD1 (6 bases). With 4 bases removed from V and 0 bases from J, the gap between germline ends came to 13 bases. This CDR3 comprises 16 residues. The V gene's germline CDR1 is MDHEN and CDR2 SYDVKM. The CDR3 nucleotides read TGTGCCAGCAGTTACCCAGGACAGTATAGCAATCAGCCCCAGCATTTT. Translated: CASSYPGQYSNQPQHF. The full variable domain, its missing parts supplied by reference TRBV28 and TRBJ1-5, is DVKVTQSSRYLVKRTGEKVFLECVQDMDHENMFWYRQDPGLGLRLIYFSYDVKMKEKGDIPEGYSVSREKKERFSLILESASTNQTSMYLCASSYPGQYSNQPQHFGDGTRLSIL.